Listed below are T cell receptor beta chains from one sample, sequenced in a study of blood T cell repertoires in COVID-19. TCRdb keeps only in-frame clones here, not all; method: immunoSEQ multiplex PCR. This table has approximately 210,000 clones, 83% appearing once. Specimen: peripheral blood. The source of these receptors is a woman in her 70s with active or convalescent COVID-19. Each CDR3 is given with its conserved first and last residue. Each record gives: J gene, V gene, clone size, D gene, CDR3 protein, CDR3 DNA. A D gene is named only where the DNA matches it firmly. The size of a clone is reported for some rows only, either as once, few or many, or as a class for expanded clones.

J gene: TRBJ2-1; V gene: TRBV30; clone size: -; D gene: TRBD1; CDR3 protein: CAGTGMGVDEQFF; CDR3 DNA: TGTGCGGGGACAGGGATGGGGGTCGATGAGCAGTTCTTC
J gene: TRBJ2-7; V gene: TRBV19; clone size: -; D gene: TRBD1; CDR3 protein: CASTPSGTGIGYEQYF; CDR3 DNA: TGTGCCAGTACCCCCTCGGGGACAGGCATCGGCTACGAGCAGTACTTC
J gene: TRBJ2-2; V gene: TRBV18; clone size: -; D gene: -; CDR3 protein: CASSLDSGGELFF; CDR3 DNA: TGTGCCAGCTCACTGGACAGTGGCGGGGAGCTGTTTTTT
J gene: TRBJ2-3; V gene: TRBV19; clone size: -; D gene: -; CDR3 protein: CASSPLSGSTDTQYF; CDR3 DNA: TGTGCCAGTAGTCCTCTGAGCGGGAGCACAGATACGCAGTATTTT
J gene: TRBJ2-1; V gene: TRBV5-1; clone size: -; D gene: TRBD2; CDR3 protein: CASRPTSHGEQFF; CDR3 DNA: TGCGCCAGCAGGCCGACTAGCCATGGTGAGCAGTTCTTC
J gene: TRBJ1-4; V gene: TRBV6-1; clone size: -; D gene: TRBD1; CDR3 protein: CASSEGQGGEKLFF; CDR3 DNA: TGTGCCAGCAGTGAAGGACAGGGTGGGGAAAAACTGTTTTTT
J gene: TRBJ1-4; V gene: TRBV5-1; clone size: once; D gene: -; CDR3 protein: CASSLDPEPEKLFF; CDR3 DNA: TGCGCCAGCAGCTTGGATCCGGAGCCGGAAAAACTGTTTTTT
J gene: TRBJ1-1; V gene: TRBV19; clone size: few; D gene: -; CDR3 protein: CASSGVGSGDTEAFF; CDR3 DNA: TGTGCCAGTAGTGGGGTTGGATCGGGGGACACTGAAGCTTTCTTT
J gene: TRBJ1-6; V gene: TRBV7-8; clone size: -; D gene: -; CDR3 protein: CASSLGGVSSYNSPLHF; CDR3 DNA: TGTGCCAGCAGCTTAGGAGGAGTTTCCTCCTATAATTCACCCCTCCACTTT
J gene: TRBJ1-5; V gene: TRBV27; clone size: -; D gene: -; CDR3 protein: CASSLSPRGGIGQPQHF; CDR3 DNA: TGTGCCAGCAGTTTATCCCCCCGGGGTGGTATCGGTCAGCCCCAGCATTTT
J gene: TRBJ1-2; V gene: TRBV5-1; clone size: -; D gene: TRBD1; CDR3 protein: CASSYNRGENYGYTF; CDR3 DNA: TGCGCCAGCAGCTATAACAGGGGCGAAAACTATGGCTACACCTTC
J gene: TRBJ1-3; V gene: TRBV6-5; clone size: -; D gene: -; CDR3 protein: CASSTDNSGNTIYF; CDR3 DNA: TGTGCCAGCAGTACAGACAACTCTGGAAACACCATATATTTT
J gene: TRBJ1-1; V gene: TRBV5-1; clone size: -; D gene: TRBD1; CDR3 protein: CASSLEGQRAFF; CDR3 DNA: TGCGCCAGCAGCTTGGAGGGACAGAGGGCTTTCTTT
J gene: TRBJ2-2; V gene: TRBV24-1; clone size: -; D gene: TRBD1; CDR3 protein: CATSGGGGTGELFF; CDR3 DNA: TGTGCCACCAGTGGAGGGGGCGGAACCGGGGAGCTGTTTTTT
J gene: TRBJ2-7; V gene: TRBV4-1; clone size: many; D gene: TRBD1; CDR3 protein: CASSQGDRSYEQYF; CDR3 DNA: TGCGCCAGCAGCCAAGGGGACAGGTCCTACGAGCAGTACTTC
J gene: TRBJ1-4; V gene: TRBV18; clone size: -; D gene: -; CDR3 protein: CASSPQSRGSAEKLFF; CDR3 DNA: TGTGCCAGCTCACCCCAATCAAGGGGGTCAGCTGAAAAACTGTTTTTT
J gene: TRBJ2-2; V gene: TRBV6-1; clone size: once; D gene: -; CDR3 protein: CASSEIRGHTGELFF; CDR3 DNA: TGTGCCAGCAGTGAAATCCGGGGTCACACCGGGGAGCTGTTTTTT
J gene: TRBJ2-1; V gene: TRBV18; clone size: -; D gene: -; CDR3 protein: CASSLGNGVDEQFF; CDR3 DNA: TGTGCCAGCTCACTCGGGAACGGGGTGGATGAGCAGTTCTTC
J gene: TRBJ1-1; V gene: TRBV25-1; clone size: -; D gene: TRBD1; CDR3 protein: CATRTGGFTEAFF; CDR3 DNA: TGTGCCACCCGGACAGGGGGCTTCACTGAAGCTTTCTTT
J gene: TRBJ2-5; V gene: TRBV28; clone size: -; D gene: TRBD2; CDR3 protein: CASSWGGETQYF; CDR3 DNA: TGTGCCAGCAGCTGGGGGGGGGAGACCCAGTACTTC
J gene: TRBJ1-5; V gene: TRBV3-1/TRBV3-2; clone size: -; D gene: TRBD1; CDR3 protein: CASSHGTASSNQPQHF; CDR3 DNA: TGTGCCAGCAGCCACGGGACAGCCTCTAGCAATCAGCCCCAGCATTTT
J gene: TRBJ2-1; V gene: TRBV10-3; clone size: -; D gene: -; CDR3 protein: CAIRSVSEGYNEQFF; CDR3 DNA: TGTGCCATCCGGTCGGTCTCGGAGGGTTACAATGAGCAGTTCTTC
J gene: TRBJ2-5; V gene: TRBV30; clone size: once; D gene: -; CDR3 protein: CAWSRGETQYF; CDR3 DNA: TGTGCCTGGAGTAGGGGCGAGACCCAGTACTTC
J gene: TRBJ1-2; V gene: TRBV29-1; clone size: -; D gene: -; CDR3 protein: CSVGDLGGYGYTF; CDR3 DNA: TGCAGCGTTGGGGACCTCGGGGGTTATGGCTACACCTTC
J gene: TRBJ2-1; V gene: TRBV9; clone size: -; D gene: -; CDR3 protein: CASSAGEGLAGRNEQFF; CDR3 DNA: TGTGCCAGCAGCGCGGGGGAAGGCCTTGCAGGGCGGAATGAGCAGTTCTTC
J gene: TRBJ1-2; V gene: TRBV7-9; clone size: -; D gene: -; CDR3 protein: CASSFQGTYGYTF; CDR3 DNA: TGTGCCAGCAGCTTCCAGGGGACCTATGGCTACACCTTC
J gene: TRBJ1-4; V gene: TRBV29-1; clone size: -; D gene: -; CDR3 protein: CSVGGVIDEKLFF; CDR3 DNA: TGCAGCGTTGGGGGGGTGATAGATGAAAAACTGTTTTTT
J gene: TRBJ1-2; V gene: TRBV4-2; clone size: -; D gene: -; CDR3 protein: CASSSDLANYGYTF; CDR3 DNA: TGTGCCAGCAGTTCGGACTTGGCTAACTATGGCTACACCTTC
J gene: TRBJ1-5; V gene: TRBV19; clone size: -; D gene: -; CDR3 protein: CATGGRNQPQHF; CDR3 DNA: TGTGCCACGGGAGGGCGCAATCAGCCCCAGCATTTT
J gene: TRBJ2-5; V gene: TRBV5-4; clone size: -; D gene: -; CDR3 protein: CASSQPGLPQETQYF; CDR3 DNA: TGTGCCAGCAGCCAACCGGGACTTCCTCAAGAGACCCAGTACTTC
J gene: TRBJ2-1; V gene: TRBV20-1; clone size: few; D gene: -; CDR3 protein: CSASHTGTLNEQFF; CDR3 DNA: TGCAGTGCTAGTCACACCGGGACTTTAAATGAGCAGTTCTTC
J gene: TRBJ2-3; V gene: TRBV5-1; clone size: -; D gene: TRBD1; CDR3 protein: CASSLTGDPTDTQYF; CDR3 DNA: TGCGCCAGCAGCTTGACAGGGGACCCCACAGATACGCAGTATTTT
J gene: TRBJ2-3; V gene: TRBV3-1/TRBV3-2; clone size: -; D gene: TRBD2; CDR3 protein: CASSQFGTSGGKDTQYF; CDR3 DNA: TGTGCCAGCAGCCAATTCGGGACTAGCGGGGGGAAAGATACGCAGTATTTT
J gene: TRBJ1-3; V gene: TRBV11-1; clone size: many; D gene: TRBD1; CDR3 protein: CASSDRGSGNTIYF; CDR3 DNA: TGTGCCAGCAGCGACAGGGGTTCAGGAAACACCATATATTTT
J gene: TRBJ1-3; V gene: TRBV7-9; clone size: -; D gene: TRBD1; CDR3 protein: CASSRPRDRGSTGNTIYF; CDR3 DNA: TGTGCCAGCAGCCGGCCGCGGGACAGGGGATCGACGGGAAACACCATATATTTT
J gene: TRBJ1-5; V gene: TRBV5-1; clone size: -; D gene: -; CDR3 protein: CASSRTGTSDQPQHF; CDR3 DNA: TGCGCCAGCAGCCGAACAGGGACATCTGATCAGCCCCAGCATTTT
J gene: TRBJ2-7; V gene: TRBV3-1/TRBV3-2; clone size: -; D gene: -; CDR3 protein: CASSQALDNPEQYF; CDR3 DNA: TGTGCCAGCAGCCAAGCCCTGGACAACCCCGAGCAGTACTTC
J gene: TRBJ2-7; V gene: TRBV28; clone size: -; D gene: TRBD1; CDR3 protein: CASSFPDRALGEQYF; CDR3 DNA: TGTGCCAGCAGTTTTCCCGACAGGGCATTAGGCGAGCAGTACTTC
J gene: TRBJ2-7; V gene: TRBV11-2; clone size: -; D gene: TRBD2; CDR3 protein: CASSLAGTSGAYEQYF; CDR3 DNA: TGTGCCAGCAGCTTAGCTGGGACTAGCGGAGCCTACGAGCAGTACTTC
J gene: TRBJ1-1; V gene: TRBV11-2; clone size: -; D gene: -; CDR3 protein: CASSLARGAGTEAFF; CDR3 DNA: TGTGCCAGCAGCTTAGCACGGGGTGCGGGCACTGAAGCTTTCTTT
J gene: TRBJ2-1; V gene: TRBV18; clone size: -; D gene: TRBD1; CDR3 protein: CASSPPQLQGYNEQFF; CDR3 DNA: TGTGCCAGCTCACCGCCACAACTACAGGGGTACAATGAGCAGTTCTTC
J gene: TRBJ2-2; V gene: TRBV5-4; clone size: -; D gene: TRBD2; CDR3 protein: CASSLALLAGGSGELFF; CDR3 DNA: TGTGCCAGCAGCTTGGCCCTACTAGCGGGAGGGAGCGGGGAGCTGTTTTTT
J gene: TRBJ2-7; V gene: TRBV6-2/TRBV6-3; clone size: -; D gene: TRBD1; CDR3 protein: CASSSPDRVIYEQYF; CDR3 DNA: TGTGCCAGCAGTTCCCCGGACAGGGTGATCTACGAGCAGTACTTC
J gene: TRBJ2-3; V gene: TRBV7-9; clone size: -; D gene: -; CDR3 protein: CASRSSTDTQYF; CDR3 DNA: TGTGCCAGCAGATCTAGCACAGATACGCAGTATTTT
J gene: TRBJ1-1; V gene: TRBV19; clone size: -; D gene: -; CDR3 protein: CASRGGAAGYTEAFF; CDR3 DNA: TGTGCCAGTAGAGGGGGGGCAGCGGGGTACACTGAAGCTTTCTTT
J gene: TRBJ2-5; V gene: TRBV5-1; clone size: once; D gene: -; CDR3 protein: CASSLAVQRGETQYF; CDR3 DNA: TGCGCCAGCAGCTTGGCCGTCCAGCGAGGGGAGACCCAGTACTTC
J gene: TRBJ2-7; V gene: TRBV19; clone size: -; D gene: -; CDR3 protein: CASSRPGSYEQYF; CDR3 DNA: TGTGCCAGTAGTCGTCCGGGGTCCTACGAGCAGTACTTC
J gene: TRBJ2-5; V gene: TRBV5-1; clone size: -; D gene: -; CDR3 protein: CASSLNAGSRQTQYF; CDR3 DNA: TGCGCCAGCAGCTTGAATGCGGGCAGTCGACAGACCCAGTACTTC
J gene: TRBJ2-7; V gene: TRBV28; clone size: -; D gene: TRBD2; CDR3 protein: CASSPISGLGYEQYF; CDR3 DNA: TGTGCCAGCAGTCCAATTTCGGGACTAGGGTACGAGCAGTACTTC
J gene: TRBJ1-1; V gene: TRBV11-2; clone size: -; D gene: TRBD1; CDR3 protein: CASSSRTGGLTEAFF; CDR3 DNA: TGTGCCAGCAGCTCCCGGACAGGGGGCCTCACTGAAGCTTTCTTT
J gene: TRBJ2-7; V gene: TRBV5-1; clone size: -; D gene: -; CDR3 protein: CASSFAGNEQYF; CDR3 DNA: TGCGCCAGCAGCTTTGCCGGTAACGAGCAGTACTTC
J gene: TRBJ2-1; V gene: TRBV3-1/TRBV3-2; clone size: -; D gene: TRBD2; CDR3 protein: CASSQEAGAGYNEQFF; CDR3 DNA: TGTGCCAGCAGCCAAGAAGCGGGAGCGGGCTACAATGAGCAGTTCTTC
J gene: TRBJ2-7; V gene: TRBV29-1; clone size: -; D gene: TRBD1; CDR3 protein: CSVDYGTGGYEQYF; CDR3 DNA: TGCAGCGTTGACTACGGGACAGGGGGTTACGAGCAGTACTTC
J gene: TRBJ1-1; V gene: TRBV6-5; clone size: -; D gene: -; CDR3 protein: CASSRGQLNTEAFF; CDR3 DNA: TGTGCCAGCAGTCGTGGACAATTGAACACTGAAGCTTTCTTT
J gene: TRBJ2-7; V gene: TRBV6-5; clone size: -; D gene: TRBD2; CDR3 protein: CATAPPGLGSLEQYF; CDR3 DNA: TGTGCCACGGCTCCCCCGGGACTAGGCTCGCTCGAGCAGTACTTC
J gene: TRBJ1-2; V gene: TRBV5-1; clone size: once; D gene: TRBD1; CDR3 protein: CASSAGGGREVESYTF; CDR3 DNA: TGCGCCAGCAGCGCAGGGGGTGGCAGGGAGGTTGAGAGCTACACCTTC
J gene: TRBJ2-7; V gene: TRBV24-1; clone size: -; D gene: -; CDR3 protein: CATSQRNAYEQYF; CDR3 DNA: TGTGCCACCAGCCAGAGGAACGCCTACGAGCAGTACTTC